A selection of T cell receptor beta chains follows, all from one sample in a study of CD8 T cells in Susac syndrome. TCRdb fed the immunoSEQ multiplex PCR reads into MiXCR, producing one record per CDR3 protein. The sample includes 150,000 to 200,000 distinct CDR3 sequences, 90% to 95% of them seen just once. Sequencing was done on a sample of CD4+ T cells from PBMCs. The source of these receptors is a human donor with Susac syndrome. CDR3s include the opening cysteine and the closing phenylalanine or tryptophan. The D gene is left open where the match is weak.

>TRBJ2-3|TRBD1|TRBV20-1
TGCAGTGCCCAGACCTCAGGGGGAAGCACAGATACGCAGTATTTT
CSAQTSGGSTDTQYF
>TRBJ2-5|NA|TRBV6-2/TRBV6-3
TGTGCCAGCAGTTCCGCTCAAGTTGGGGGAGAGACCCAGTACTTC
CASSSAQVGGETQYF
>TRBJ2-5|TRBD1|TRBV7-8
TGTGCCAGCAGCTTCCTAGACAGGGCAGGGACCCAGTACTTC
CASSFLDRAGTQYF
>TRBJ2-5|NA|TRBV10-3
TGTGCCATCAGTGAGTCGCAGGGACGAGAGACCCAGTACTTC
CAISESQGRETQYF
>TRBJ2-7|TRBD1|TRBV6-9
TGTGCCAGCAGCGAGGGACAGGACTTCTCCTACGAGCAGTACTTC
CASSEGQDFSYEQYF
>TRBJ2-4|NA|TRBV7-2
TGTGCCAGCAGCCCCGGAGGGCGGGAAAACATTCAGTACTTC
CASSPGGRENIQYF
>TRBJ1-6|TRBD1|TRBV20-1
TGCAGTGCTACCACGGAGGGGGCGACCCCTTCGTCACCCCTCCACTTT
CSATTEGATPSSPLHF
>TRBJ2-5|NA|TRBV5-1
TGCGCCAGCAGCTTCTTCGGGGGATCCCAAGAGACCCAGTACTTC
CASSFFGGSQETQYF
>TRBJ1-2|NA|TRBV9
TGTGCCAGCAGCGAGGGGGAGTATGGCTACACCTTC
CASSEGEYGYTF
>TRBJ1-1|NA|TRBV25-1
TGTGCCAGCACGGGCAGGGCGAACACTGAAGCTTTCTTT
CASTGRANTEAFF
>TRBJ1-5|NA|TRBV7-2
TGTGCCAGCAGCTTAGGGTCGGCGGGCAATCAGCCCCAGCATTTT
CASSLGSAGNQPQHF
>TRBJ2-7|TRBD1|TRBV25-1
TGTGCCAGCAGTGAATCAGGGGGCAGGGGACCTTACGAGCAGTACTTC
CASSESGGRGPYEQYF
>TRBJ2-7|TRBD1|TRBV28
TGTGCCAGCAGTGGACCGGGACAGACCTACGAGCAGTACTTC
CASSGPGQTYEQYF
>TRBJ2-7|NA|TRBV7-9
TGTGCCAGCACCCTCCTAGGGGTGGTAGGTAGCTACGAGCAGTACTTC
CASTLLGVVGSYEQYF
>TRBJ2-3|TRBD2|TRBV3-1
TGTGCCAGCAGCCCCGGGACTAGCGGGGCCGATACGCAGTATTTT
CASSPGTSGADTQYF
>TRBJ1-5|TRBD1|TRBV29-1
TGCAGCGTGAGTGCAGGGGGGGATCAGCCCCAGCATTTT
CSVSAGGDQPQHF
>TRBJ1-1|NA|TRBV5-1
TGCGCCAGCAACCTGGAGGAGAACACTGAAGCTTTCTTT
CASNLEENTEAFF
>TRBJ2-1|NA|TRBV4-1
TGCGCCAGCAGCCACGGGGGGCGGGGGACAGGAGAGCAGTTCTTC
CASSHGGRGTGEQFF
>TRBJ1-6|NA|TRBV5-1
TGCGCCAGCAGCGAGAGGCCAGGGACCAGTAATTCACCCCTCCACTTT
CASSERPGTSNSPLHF
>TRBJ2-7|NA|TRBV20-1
TGCAGTGCTAGAGTTCTGACGGGAAGCTCCCACGAGCAGTACTTC
CSARVLTGSSHEQYF
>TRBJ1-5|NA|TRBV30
TGTGCCTGGAGTCAAGGGAATCAGCCCCAGCATTTT
CAWSQGNQPQHF
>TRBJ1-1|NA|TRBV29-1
TGCAGCGTAACAGGGTTGGCTGAAGCTTTCTTT
CSVTGLAEAFF
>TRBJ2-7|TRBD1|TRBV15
TGTGCCACCAGCAGGATGAAAGGACAGGGAGTCCACGAGCAGTACTTC
CATSRMKGQGVHEQYF
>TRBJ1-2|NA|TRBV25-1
TGTGCCAGCACTCGAGGGGGAGGCTTTGGCTACACCTTC
CASTRGGGFGYTF
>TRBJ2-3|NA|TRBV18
TGTGCCAGCTCACCACCGATGAGGGATACGCAGTATTTT
CASSPPMRDTQYF
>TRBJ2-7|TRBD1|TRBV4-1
TGCGCCAGCAGCCAGAGGACAGGCGGATCCGAACAACACGAGCAGTACTTC
CASSQRTGGSEQHEQYF